The present entry profiles one T cell receptor (beta chain) with its context. The antigen remains unidentified. Germline assignment: CDR1 SGHRS and CDR2 YFSETQ. The CDR3 loop spans 14 amino acids. V was clipped by 4 bases and J by 8 bases, with 18 bases between them. The entry originates in a study of CD8+CD57+ T cells in acquired aplastic anemia. Overall study context: DNA per sorted CD4+ or CD8+ sample ranged roughly 0.19 to 27.4 ug, averaging about 3 ug. Healthy donors averaged roughly 11 million reads for CD4+ cells.

Genomic DNA templated the TCR beta VDJ and CDR3 profiling. A single record per CDR3 protein comes from TCRdb applying MiXCR to the reads. The table shows hundreds of thousands of distinct CDR3 sequences, with 55% to 75% occurring only once. Regarding the study as a whole: Found in both controls and patients were twenty-nine CD8+ CDR3 sequences.

The rearrangement uses TRBV5-1 and TRBJ1-2; weak D call: TRBD1 (5 bases). The sequenced sample was sorted CD4+, CD8+, or CD8+CD57+ T cells (not recorded which) from PBMCs. The clonotype comes from a human donor in good health, serving as a control. CDR3 nucleotide sequence: TGCGCCAGCAGCATCGACAGTAGCAATCACGGCTACACCTTC. This encodes CASSIDSSNHGYTF.